The T cell receptor (beta chain) described here comes from a study of shared clonotypes between healthy human individuals. Under the authors' procedure: As immunoSEQ supplied junction-only sequences (without quality scores), filtering differed. Measured with immunoSEQ multiplex PCR; TCRdb has only the in-frame clones, and not every one. V and J calls and clone size are as listed in that table; D and trimming were resolved from the DNA. The sample carries under 1,100,000 clones, about 75% recorded once. Germline V CDR1 and CDR2: MDHEN, SYDVKM. The CDR3 extends over 15 amino acids. Trimming removed 8 bases from V and 0 bases from J; junction bases left unmatched: 6.

V and J are TRBV28 and TRBJ2-7, with 11 bases that match TRBD2. The sample taken for sequencing was memory CD4+ T cells sorted from blood. Subset defined: CD45RA-negative fraction. This TCR came from a man aged 18 to 29 in good health. The CDR3 nucleotides read TGTGCCAGCTGGGTAGCGGGAGGGAACTCCTACGAGCAGTACTTC. As protein: CASWVAGGNSYEQYF.